Below are 23 T cell receptor beta chains sequenced from a single sample in a study of PD-L1 blockade in urothelial cancer. Here immunoSEQ multiplex PCR was the method, and the copy in TCRdb shows in-frame clones only, minus some. The data hold more than 35,000 clones, with roughly four fifths observed a single time. Here the sequenced sample was PBMCs, taken around atezolizumab (anti-PD-L1) treatment. Receptors were obtained from a man aged 65 to 85 with urothelial cancer.

The V call is TRBV7-9, the J call TRBJ2-1; the match to TRBD2 covers 11 bases. There are 16 residues in the CDR3. J gave up 8 bases and V 3 bases, and 9 bases lay outside the gene matches. The V gene's germline CDR1 is SEHNR and CDR2 FQNEAQ (reference sequence). Written as DNA, the CDR3 is TGTGCCAGCAGCTTTAGCGGGCTAGCGGGGGGTGATGAGCAGTTCTTC. Translated: CASSFSGLAGGDEQFF.

The CDR3 loop is CATSQGHLYEQYF. In DNA, the CDR3 is TGTGCCACCAGCCAGGGACATCTCTACGAGCAGTACTTC. The chain is built from TRBV15 and TRBJ2-7; a weak D match, TRBD1 (6 bases). Germline V lookup: CDR1 LNHNV, CDR2 YYDKDF (reference sequence). Trimming left V 5 bases short and J 3 bases short, with 11 bases between. This CDR3 is built from 13 residues.

Here the CDR3 DNA reads TGTGCCAGCAGCGCAAGATGGTCGGGCAATCAGCCCCAGCATTTT. It is translated as CASSARWSGNQPQHF. This chain links TRBV4-2 with TRBJ1-5; D remains ambiguous. V dropped 5 bases and J dropped 2 bases, with 13 bases sitting between them. CDR1 and CDR2 from the germline V gene are LGHNA and YNFKEQ. The CDR3 extends over 15 amino acids.

This rearrangement joins TRBV19 to TRBJ2-1; 9 bases map to TRBD1. The CDR3 is 14 amino acids. CDR1 LNHDA and CDR2 SQIVND come from the germline V gene (reference sequence). Trimming removed 4 bases from V and 4 bases from J; junction bases left unmatched: 2. Here the CDR3 DNA reads TGTGCCAGTAGTAACGGACAGGGGTACAATGAGCAGTTCTTC. This translates into CASSNGQGYNEQFF.

This chain joins TRBV7-2 and TRBJ2-7; 10 bases match TRBD2. V lost 5 bases and J lost 6; bases outside the gene matches: 7. The germline V gene has CDR1 SGHTA and CDR2 FQGNSA. The CDR3 has 14 residues. The CDR3 DNA reads as TGTGCCAGCAGCCCCTCTAGCGGGAGTCGCGAGCAGTACTTC. Translation gives CASSPSSGSREQYF.

The chain carries TRBV6-5 and TRBJ2-1; 13 nucleotides line up with TRBD2. The CDR3 is 16 amino acids. Germline assignment: CDR1 MNHEY and CDR2 SVGAGI. V lost 2 bases, J lost 7 bases, and 5 bases stayed unmatched. CDR3 loop: CASSYRLAGGYNEQFF. The CDR3 DNA reads TGTGCCAGCAGTTACCGACTAGCGGGGGGATATAATGAGCAGTTCTTC.

The rearrangement links TRBV12-5 to TRBJ2-1, with 13 nucleotides matching TRBD2. CDR3 size: 16 residues. Trimming cost V 1 base and J 6 bases; bases outside gene matches: 3. CDR1 is LGHNT and CDR2 is FRNRAP in the germline V gene. The CDR3 region has the DNA TGTGCTAGTGGTTTGGGGACTAGCGGGGGCCTCAATGAGCAGTTCTTC. Residues: CASGLGTSGGLNEQFF.

This chain joins TRBV2 and TRBJ2-3; D uncertain. The V gene lost 8 bases and the J gene lost 1 base, with 10 bases spanning the gap. The CDR3 contains 13 residues. Germline CDR1 SNHLY, CDR2 FYNNEI. This CDR3 reads CASLLSRTDTQYF. CDR3 sequence (DNA): TGTGCCAGCTTATTGTCCCGCACAGATACGCAGTATTTT.

The chain employs TRBV2 and TRBJ2-1; 8 bases are shared with TRBD2. Germline V gives CDR1 SNHLY, CDR2 FYNNEI. This CDR3 is 12 amino acids long. After removal of 5 bases from V and 9 bases from J, the junction contained 3 bases not matched to a gene. The CDR3 here is CASSLLAGEQFF. The CDR3 DNA reads TGTGCCAGCAGTCTTCTAGCGGGTGAGCAGTTCTTC.

The chain recombines TRBV11-2 with TRBJ2-1; 15 bases fit TRBD2. The V gene's germline CDR1 is SGHAT and CDR2 FQNNGV. The CDR3 is 18 amino acids. V was clipped by 5 bases and J by 1 base; unmatched bases: 6. DNA for the CDR3: TGTGCCAGCAGCCACGGACTAGCGGGAGGGTGGTCCTACAATGAGCAGTTCTTC. Translation gives CASSHGLAGGWSYNEQFF.

J is TRBJ2-7 and V is TRBV11-2; 9 bases line up with TRBD2. This CDR3 contains 18 residues. With 5 bases clipped from V and 2 bases from J, the junction kept 16 bases outside the gene matches. The V gene's germline CDR1 is SGHAT and CDR2 FQNNGV. The CDR3 spells CASSPGVGAGGWAYEQYF. In nucleotides, the CDR3 is TGTGCCAGCAGCCCAGGGGTAGGAGCGGGGGGCTGGGCCTACGAGCAGTACTTC. Complete variable domain (other parts from reference TRBV11-2 and TRBJ2-7): EAGVAQSPRYKIIEKRQSVAFWCNPISGHATLYWYQQILGQGPKLLIQFQNNGVVDDSQLPKDRFSAERLKGVDSTLKIQPAKLEDSAVYLCASSPGVGAGGWAYEQYFGPGTRLTVT.

This sequence joins TRBV10-2 and TRBJ2-3; 10 positions match TRBD2. The V segment lost 5 bases and the J segment 6 bases; nucleotides outside the gene matches: 5. CDR1 is WSHSY and CDR2 is SAAADI in the germline V gene. The CDR3 loop spans 14 amino acids. CDR3 in amino acids: CASSQTSGLDTQYF. The CDR3 DNA reads as TGCGCCAGCAGTCAGACTAGCGGGCTGGATACGCAGTATTTT.

V gene TRBV28 combines with J gene TRBJ2-3; tentative D call: TRBD2 (5 bases). CDR3 length: 16 residues. The V gene's germline CDR1 is MDHEN and CDR2 SYDVKM. Deletions cut 6 bases from V and 2 bases from J, with 18 bases between. Here the CDR3 reads CASSPPDYFSTDTQYF. Written as DNA, the CDR3 is TGTGCCAGCAGCCCTCCAGACTACTTCTCCACAGATACGCAGTATTTT.

The rearrangement joins TRBV5-1 to TRBJ1-6; 8 bases fit TRBD1. Germline loops: CDR1 SGHRS, CDR2 YFSETQ. Unmatched junction bases numbered 7, after V lost 4 bases and J lost 10 bases. This CDR3 has 14 residues. This CDR3 is CASSEGQARSPLHF. CDR3 nucleotides: TGCGCCAGCAGCGAGGGACAGGCTCGGTCACCCCTCCACTTT.

This chain connects TRBV4-2 to TRBJ1-2; D gene ambiguous. CDR3 length: 14 residues. CDR1 and CDR2 from the germline V gene are LGHNA and YNFKEQ. Trimming removed 4 bases from V and 2 bases from J, with 11 bases in between. CDR3 DNA sequence: TGTGCCAGCAGCCCCCCCGGGAAAAACTATGGCTACACCTTC. It is translated as CASSPPGKNYGYTF.

CDR3 in DNA: TGTGCCAGCAGCGTAGAAACTAGCGGGGGGGAGCAGTTCTTC. Translated: CASSVETSGGEQFF. V gene TRBV9 combines with J gene TRBJ2-1; 12 nucleotides match TRBD2. The CDR3 runs to 14 residues. V lost 0 bases and J lost 10; bases outside the gene matches: 2. CDR1 is SGDLS and CDR2 is YYNGEE in the germline V gene.

V usage is TRBV29-1 and J usage is TRBJ2-2, with 7 bases lining up with TRBD2. CDR3 size: 16 residues. Germline V CDR1 and CDR2: SQVTM, ANQGSEA. V lost 4 bases to trimming and J lost 3 bases; unmatched junction nucleotides: 11. The CDR3: CSVGLGGAQDTGELFF. The CDR3 DNA sequence: TGCAGCGTTGGTCTGGGAGGGGCGCAGGACACCGGGGAGCTGTTTTTT.

This sequence joins TRBV19 and TRBJ2-7; D is perhaps TRBD2 (5 bases). Trimming cost V 2 bases and J 3 bases, with 11 bases left between them. This CDR3 has 14 residues. CDR1 is LNHDA, CDR2 SQIVND, per germline (reference sequence). In nucleotides, the CDR3 is TGTGCCAGTAGTATATTGGCGGGCAACTACGAGCAGTACTTC. It codes for CASSILAGNYEQYF.

The gene calls are TRBV11-3 and TRBJ2-7; D gene uncertain. V was trimmed by 5 bases and J by 6 bases, leaving 11 bases between them. The germline V gene has CDR1 SGHNT and CDR2 YENEEA. This CDR3 has 12 residues. CDR3 sequence (DNA): TGTGCCAGCAGCCCCCGAGTTGGCGAGCAGTACTTC. Amino acid sequence: CASSPRVGEQYF.

The chain has TRBV2 and TRBJ1-2; D perhaps matches TRBD1 (5 bases). Germline CDR1 and CDR2: SNHLY and FYNNEI. The CDR3 spans 14 residues. The germline V and J ends were trimmed by 3 bases and 2 bases, with 10 bases remaining between them. CDR3 sequence reads: CASSEAGMNYGYTF. The CDR3 bases are TGTGCCAGCAGTGAGGCAGGGATGAACTATGGCTACACCTTC.

CDR3 region: CASRTPGQGDEQYF. In nucleotides, the CDR3 is TGTGCCAGCAGGACTCCGGGACAAGGGGACGAGCAGTACTTC. The rearrangement joins TRBV27 to TRBJ2-7, with D possibly matching TRBD1 (6 bases). The CDR3 runs to 14 residues. V lost 6 bases, J lost 5 bases, and 17 bases lay in between. CDR1 is MNHEY and CDR2 is SMNVEV in the germline V gene (reference sequence).

The J gene is TRBJ2-3, the V gene TRBV4-1, with a weak D call TRBD1 (5 bases). The CDR3 has 16 amino acids. Germline V gene lookup returns CDR1 MGHRA and CDR2 YSYEKL. V was cut by 0 bases and J by 2 bases, with 12 bases left in between. The CDR3 DNA follows: TGCGCCAGCAGCCAAGAGAGGCAGGGATCCACAGATACGCAGTATTTT. Translated: CASSQERQGSTDTQYF.

Details on this clone: The identical CDR3 is also encoded by other nucleotide sequences in the sample. The chain employs TRBV5-1 and TRBJ2-2; 10 bases align to TRBD1. Germline V gives CDR1 SGHRS, CDR2 YFSETQ. J lost 3 bases, V lost 5 bases, and 4 bases had no gene match. The length of the CDR3 is 15 residues. CDR3 sequence: CASRPGQGDTGELFF. The CDR3 nucleotides are TGCGCCAGCAGGCCTGGACAGGGGGACACCGGGGAGCTGTTTTTT.